This passage covers 9 T cell receptor beta chains from one sample sequenced in a study of T cell changes during pregnancy in multiple sclerosis. Measured with immunoSEQ multiplex PCR; TCRdb has only the in-frame clones, and not every one. The sample contains fewer than 90,000 clones, around 94% of which appear only once. Sequencing used peripheral blood, obtained after pregnancy. Receptor source: a female donor in good health, enrolled as a control in a pregnancy study.

This chain joins TRBV27 and TRBJ1-5; D is perhaps TRBD1 (5 bases). V was trimmed by 10 bases and J by 3 bases, leaving 13 bases between them. The germline V gene encodes CDR1 MNHEY and CDR2 SMNVEV (reference sequence). This CDR3 has 13 residues. CDR3 sequence reads: CATPGVDNQPQHF. Written as DNA, the CDR3 is TGTGCCACCCCGGGGGTCGACAATCAGCCCCAGCATTTT.

The chain links TRBV19 to TRBJ1-5; 8 bases match TRBD1. The length of the CDR3 is 14 residues. Per germline, CDR1 LNHDA and CDR2 SQIVND (reference sequence). V was pared by 5 bases and J by 6 bases, with 6 bases of the junction left unmatched. The CDR3 sequence is CASSPGQGGQPQHF. The CDR3 coding sequence is TGTGCCAGTAGTCCAGGACAGGGAGGTCAGCCCCAGCATTTT.

This clone was recorded once. The chain joins TRBV28 to TRBJ1-1; 10 bases line up with TRBD1. The V gene end was trimmed by 4 bases and the J gene end by 10 bases; junction bases not matched to a gene: 3. The CDR3 is 12 residues long. Germline V gene lookup returns CDR1 MDHEN and CDR2 SYDVKM. The CDR3 spells CASSSTGGSAFF. In DNA form, the CDR3 reads TGTGCCAGCAGTTCGACAGGGGGCTCAGCTTTCTTT.

This clone was observed once. The gene calls are TRBV7-2 and TRBJ1-1; TRBD1 matches at 8 bases. Germline assignment: CDR1 SGHTA and CDR2 FQGNSA. V gave up 3 bases and J gave up 5 bases; unmatched junction bases: 11. The CDR3 totals 16 residues. CDR3 DNA sequence: TGTGCCAGCAGCTTGCGGGTACAGGGGGTGGGGACTGAAGCTTTCTTT. Encoded protein: CASSLRVQGVGTEAFF. Supplemented by reference TRBV7-2 and TRBJ1-1, the full variable domain reads GAGVSQSPSNKVTEKGKDVELRCDPISGHTALYWYRQSLGQGLEFLIYFQGNSAPDKSGLPSDRFSAERTGGSVSTLTIQRTQQEDSAVYLCASSLRVQGVGTEAFFGQGTRLTVV.

The chain joins TRBV10-3 to TRBJ2-7, with 9 bases fitting TRBD2. V lost 6 bases, J lost 4 bases, and 7 bases stayed unmatched. CDR1 and CDR2 (germline): ENHRY, SYGVKD. This CDR3 region has 14 residues. The CDR3 DNA is TGTGCCATCAGGATAGCGGGAGAACTATACGAGCAGTACTTC. It codes for CAIRIAGELYEQYF.

The chain links TRBV4-1 to TRBJ2-7, with D perhaps TRBD1 (5 bases). CDR1 is MGHRA, CDR2 YSYEKL, per germline. V lost 0 bases, J lost 3 bases, and 15 bases lay in between. The CDR3 runs 16 residues. CDR3 loop: CASSQDVSQGNYEQYF. CDR3 bases: TGCGCCAGCAGCCAAGATGTCTCGCAGGGAAACTACGAGCAGTACTTC.

The V call is TRBV6-5, the J call TRBJ2-2, with a tentative D call TRBD2 (7 bases). Germline CDR1 and CDR2: MNHEY and SVGAGI. The V gene lost 4 bases and the J gene lost 4 bases, with 10 bases spanning the gap. CDR3 length: 14 amino acids. Here the CDR3 reads CASSSGGRTGELFF. CDR3 nucleotides: TGTGCCAGCAGTTCCGGGGGGCGCACCGGGGAGCTGTTTTTT.

The chain uses TRBV7-2 and TRBJ1-1; D unresolved. The CDR3 extends over 12 amino acids. V lost 1 base to trimming and J lost 7 bases, with 7 bases between them. Per germline, CDR1 SGHTA and CDR2 FQGNSA. In nucleotides, the CDR3 is TGTGCCAGCAGCTTAGTCGGGATTGAAGCTTTCTTT. The encoded protein is CASSLVGIEAFF.

V and J are TRBV5-4 and TRBJ2-7; TRBD2 matches at 12 bases. J was trimmed by 3 bases and V by 4 bases; bases with no gene match: 17. Looked up from germline, CDR1 is SGHNT and CDR2 is YYREEE (reference sequence). There are 19 residues in the CDR3. CDR3 nucleotides: TGTGCCAGCAGCCGCGCGACTAGCGGGAGAGTTGGCATTAGCTACGAGCAGTACTTC. Translated: CASSRATSGRVGISYEQYF.